This passage covers 28 T cell receptor beta chains from one sample sequenced in a study of T cell responses to AZD1222 COVID-19 vaccine. The repertoire was sequenced with immunoSEQ multiplex PCR; TCRdb's copy has only in-frame clones and lacks some. Here the sample spans about 120,000 clones, over 75% being singletons. The starting material was peripheral blood, obtained on day 0 of AZD1222 vaccination. These receptors originate from an adult in good health.

The genes are TRBV7-6 and TRBJ1-4, with D possibly TRBD1 on 5 matching bases. CDR3 length equals 15 residues. Germline CDR1 is SGHVS and CDR2 is FNYEAQ. V shed 0 bases and J shed 8 bases, with 13 bases lying between them. In DNA, the CDR3 is TGTGCCAGCAGCTTAGCGGGGCCCGCGATGGAAAAACTGTTTTTT. As protein: CASSLAGPAMEKLFF.

This chain uses TRBV6-5 with TRBJ1-2, with D perhaps matching TRBD1 (6 bases). The CDR3 runs to 15 residues. V lost 10 bases and J lost 0, with 18 bases in between. Per germline, CDR1 MNHEY and CDR2 SVGAGI. CDR3 in DNA: TGTGCCACAGAAACAGGGCAGTCCCCTAACTATGGCTACACCTTC. Translated: CATETGQSPNYGYTF.

The genes are TRBV6-6 and TRBJ1-4; 10 nucleotides line up with TRBD1. CDR3 length: 14 amino acids. The germline CDR1 and CDR2 sequences are MNHNY and SVGAGI (reference sequence). Trimming took 6 bases from V and 8 from J; bases not matched to a gene: 6. The CDR3 spells CASRGQGEWEKLFF. The CDR3 nucleotides are TGTGCCAGCAGAGGACAGGGGGAATGGGAAAAACTGTTTTTT.

The genes are TRBV27 and TRBJ2-1; 7 nucleotides align to TRBD1. The germline CDR1 and CDR2 sequences are MNHEY and SMNVEV (reference sequence). The length of the CDR3 is 12 residues. V shed 7 bases and J 5 bases; nucleotides not matched to a gene: 2. The CDR3 bases are TGTGCCAGCACTGGGACAGACAATGAGCAGTTCTTC. It codes for CASTGTDNEQFF.

This clone was recorded once. V gene TRBV6-1 combines with J gene TRBJ1-1; the match to TRBD1 covers 9 bases. Germline CDR1 reads MNHNS; CDR2 reads SASEGT. There are 14 residues in the CDR3. J gave up 6 bases and V 3 bases, and 5 bases lay outside the gene matches. CDR3 sequence reads: CASSDGTGIAEAFF. The DNA of the CDR3 is TGTGCCAGCAGTGACGGGACAGGGATCGCTGAAGCTTTCTTT.

This clone was found once. This chain joins TRBV5-3 and TRBJ1-1, with D tentatively TRBD1 (6 bases). TRBV5-3 is given ORF status, its function remaining uncertain. V lost 5 bases and J 1 base, leaving 9 bases between the germline ends. This CDR3 is 13 amino acids long. CDR3 DNA sequence: TGTGCCAGAAGTTTGACAGGGAACACTGAAGCTTTCTTT. Translation gives CARSLTGNTEAFF.

The V gene is TRBV11-2, the J gene TRBJ1-2; no clear D gene. V lost 0 bases and J 3 bases, leaving 8 bases between the germline ends. The length of the CDR3 is 14 residues. Germline V CDR1 and CDR2: SGHAT, FQNNGV. CDR3 sequence reads: CASSLDGPDYGYTF. The CDR3 nucleotides are TGTGCCAGCAGCTTAGACGGGCCAGACTATGGCTACACCTTC.

The CDR3 nucleotides read TGTGCCAGCAGCCAAGAACAGGGGGCTTCAATCTATGGCTACACCTTC. Its protein product is CASSQEQGASIYGYTF. The V gene is TRBV3-1 (or the pseudogene TRBV3-2), the J gene TRBJ1-2; 9 bases fit TRBD1. The CDR3 has 16 residues. V was clipped by 0 bases and J by 4 bases; unmatched bases: 6. The germline V gene encodes CDR1 LGHDT and CDR2 YNNKEL (reference sequence).

V is TRBV4-3 and J is TRBJ2-3; TRBD1 or TRBD2 may be the D gene (5 bases each). Germline V lookup: CDR1 LGHNA, CDR2 YSLEER. V lost 2 bases and J 0 bases, leaving 21 bases between the germline ends. This CDR3 region has 19 residues. DNA of the CDR3: TGCGCCAGCAGCCAACATGGGGGACCCAGCCCACCAAGCACAGATACGCAGTATTTT. Translated: CASSQHGGPSPPSTDTQYF.

The CDR3 sequence: CASSSRKGTELRLNYGYTF. DNA of the CDR3: TGTGCCAGTAGTTCGCGGAAGGGGACAGAGCTACGTCTTAACTATGGCTACACCTTC. The rearrangement links TRBV19 to TRBJ1-2, with 7 bases aligning to TRBD1. The junction had 19 bases not matched to a gene; V was cut back by 5 bases and J by 1 base. CDR1 LNHDA and CDR2 SQIVND come from the germline V gene (reference sequence). This CDR3 is 19 amino acids long.

V and J are TRBV7-8 and TRBJ1-1; no definite D call. The CDR3 is 13 residues long. Between the trimmed V and J ends, which lost 5 bases and 5 bases, there was a span of 12 bases. CDR1 and CDR2 from the germline V gene are SGHVS and FQNEAQ. The CDR3 here is CASSGGGGTEAFF. In DNA, the CDR3 is TGTGCCAGCAGCGGAGGAGGTGGTACTGAAGCTTTCTTT.

J is TRBJ2-3 and V is TRBV7-3; D is tentatively TRBD1 or TRBD2 (5 bases each). The CDR3 is 15 residues long. Germline CDR1 reads SGHTA; CDR2 reads FQGTGA. The germline V and J ends were trimmed by 5 bases and 4 bases, with 16 bases remaining between them. This chain's CDR3 is CASSLGTGNPDTQYF. The CDR3 DNA is TGTGCCAGCAGCCTCGGGACCGGGAATCCAGATACGCAGTATTTT.

This clone came up once. The V gene is TRBV9, the J gene TRBJ1-3, with TRBD1 identical over 9 bases. With 0 bases clipped from V and 0 bases from J, the junction kept 7 bases outside the gene matches. The germline gives CDR1 SGDLS, CDR2 YYNGEE. The length of the CDR3 is 18 residues. The CDR3 loop is CASSVDSGQGHSGNTIYF. CDR3 DNA sequence: TGTGCCAGCAGCGTAGACTCGGGACAGGGACACTCTGGAAACACCATATATTTT.

This chain links TRBV2 with TRBJ1-2, with TRBD1 identical over 10 bases. V lost 6 bases and J lost 0; bases outside the gene matches: 10. CDR1 and CDR2 from the germline V gene are SNHLY and FYNNEI. This CDR3 is built from 17 residues. The CDR3 region has the DNA TGTGCCAGCAGCGAGGGAGACAGGGGGCAAGCTAACTATGGCTACACCTTC. It yields the protein CASSEGDRGQANYGYTF.

CDR3 DNA sequence: TGTGCCAGCAGCAAACCCCCTCGACAGGGTTGTGGCTACACCTTC. This translates into CASSKPPRQGCGYTF. The chain combines TRBV21-1 with TRBJ1-2; whether TRBD1, the table's D call, matches the DNA was not checked. TRBV21-1 is deemed a pseudogene. This CDR3 has 15 amino acids.

The chain is built from TRBV23-1 and TRBJ2-2; 8 bases align to TRBD1. TRBV23-1 is given ORF status, its function remaining uncertain. V shed 6 bases, J shed 4 bases, and the junction held 10 bases outside the gene matches. This CDR3 has 16 residues. The CDR3 protein is CASSGKGQGATGELFF. Here the CDR3 DNA reads TGCGCCAGCAGCGGAAAGGGGCAGGGGGCCACCGGGGAGCTGTTTTTT.

The chain joins TRBV7-8 to TRBJ1-2; the match to TRBD1 covers 7 bases. Trimming cost V 5 bases and J 4 bases; bases outside gene matches: 7. Germline lookup yields CDR1 SGHVS and CDR2 FQNEAQ. This CDR3 has 14 residues. CDR3 nucleotides: TGTGCCAGCAGCGTCAACAGGGGTAGCTATGGCTACACCTTC. It yields the protein CASSVNRGSYGYTF.

The V call is TRBV29-1, the J call TRBJ1-4, with no clear D. This CDR3 comprises 12 residues. The V end lost 4 bases, the J end lost 8 bases, and 11 bases lay between the germline ends. Germline CDR1 is SQVTM and CDR2 is ANQGSEA. The CDR3 sequence: CSVVAFGEKLFF. The CDR3 DNA reads TGCAGCGTTGTGGCCTTCGGAGAAAAACTGTTTTTT.

This clone appeared once. The genes are TRBV7-3 and TRBJ1-1; D is uncertain. V dropped 2 bases and J dropped 1 base, with 5 bases sitting between them. Germline loops: CDR1 SGHTA, CDR2 FQGTGA. The CDR3 covers 13 residues. CDR3 coding DNA: TGTGCCAGCAGCTTACGTAGGAACACTGAAGCTTTCTTT. Amino acids: CASSLRRNTEAFF. Based on the CDR3 plus reference TRBV7-3 and TRBJ1-1, the full variable domain is GAGVSQTPSNKVTEKGKYVELRCDPISGHTALYWYRQSLGQGPEFLIYFQGTGAADDSGLPNDRFFAVRPEGSVSTLKIQRTERGDSAVYLCASSLRRNTEAFFGQGTRLTVV.

This sequence joins TRBV20-1 and TRBJ1-1; D uncertain. CDR3 length: 11 amino acids. V gave up 6 bases and J gave up 9 bases, with 14 bases separating them. Germline V CDR1 and CDR2: DFQATT, SNEGSKA (reference sequence). The chain's CDR3 is CSAPSGLKAFF. The CDR3 DNA sequence: TGCAGTGCCCCCAGCGGGTTAAAAGCTTTCTTT.

This sequence joins TRBV14 and TRBJ1-2; perhaps TRBD1 as D (5 bases). V was pared by 4 bases and J by 7 bases, with 10 bases between. The CDR3 loop spans 12 amino acids. Germline CDR1 reads SGHDN; CDR2 reads FVKESK. CDR3 sequence reads: CASSRRGFGYTF. In DNA, the CDR3 is TGTGCCAGCAGCCGGAGGGGATTTGGCTACACCTTC.

The chain is built from TRBV5-1 and TRBJ2-3; 7 nucleotides line up with TRBD2. V lost 2 bases to trimming and J lost 3 bases; unmatched junction nucleotides: 6. This CDR3 comprises 15 residues. From germline, CDR1 is SGHRS and CDR2 YFSETQ. For the CDR3, the DNA is TGCGCCAGCAGCTTAGGCAGCGGGGCTACAGATACGCAGTATTTT. This translates into CASSLGSGATDTQYF.

The chain is built from TRBV7-2 and TRBJ1-1; D might be TRBD1 (6 bases). From germline, CDR1 is SGHTA and CDR2 FQGNSA. Trimming pared 3 bases from V and 7 bases from J, leaving 24 bases between. This CDR3 is built from 17 residues. CDR3 coding DNA: TGTGCCAGCAGCTTTCGCCAGGGGAAAGCGGGAGGGAATGAAGCTTTCTTT. Protein: CASSFRQGKAGGNEAFF. Drawing the rest from reference TRBV7-2 and TRBJ1-1, the complete variable domain is GAGVSQSPSNKVTEKGKDVELRCDPISGHTALYWYRQSLGQGLEFLIYFQGNSAPDKSGLPSDRFSAERTGGSVSTLTIQRTQQEDSAVYLCASSFRQGKAGGNEAFFGQGTRLTVV.

This clone was seen once. The chain joins TRBV19 to TRBJ2-1, with 9 bases matching TRBD2. The V and J ends lost 10 bases and 5 bases, in that order; junction bases with no gene match: 15. The CDR3 totals 16 residues. Germline CDR1 reads LNHDA; CDR2 reads SQIVND (reference sequence). This CDR3 is CATGGRRGGSHNEQFF. The CDR3 coding sequence is TGTGCCACTGGAGGTAGGCGGGGGGGCTCTCACAATGAGCAGTTCTTC.

This clone was picked up a small number of times. The chain combines TRBV5-4 with TRBJ2-3; 7 nucleotides match TRBD2. Germline CDR1 SGHNT, CDR2 YYREEE (reference sequence). The CDR3 is 15 amino acids. With 0 bases clipped from V and 2 bases from J, the junction kept 3 bases outside the gene matches. CDR3 residues: CASSLAGGITDTQYF. As DNA, the CDR3 is TGTGCCAGCAGCTTGGCGGGGGGAATCACAGATACGCAGTATTTT.

The chain's CDR3 is CASSSLGLGGYTF. The DNA of the CDR3 is TGTGCCAGCAGTTCCCTCGGGTTAGGGGGCTACACCTTC. The chain is built from TRBV6-5 and TRBJ1-2; D unclear. This CDR3 has 13 amino acids. Germline V gene sequence: CDR1 MNHEY, CDR2 SVGAGI. Trimming removed 4 bases from V and 8 bases from J, with 14 bases in between.

This chain connects TRBV27 to TRBJ2-2; either TRBD1 or TRBD2 may fit D (6 bases each). CDR3 length equals 16 residues. The germline gives CDR1 MNHEY, CDR2 SMNVEV (reference sequence). Trimming shortened V by 4 bases and J by 5 bases, and 17 bases separated the two germline ends. The CDR3 DNA reads TGTGCCAGCAGTTCCCGAGGAGGGGGGTCGACCGGGGAGCTGTTTTTT. Amino acids: CASSSRGGGSTGELFF.

This sequence joins TRBV5-6 and TRBJ2-7, with unresolved D. Looked up from germline, CDR1 is SGHDT and CDR2 is YYEEEE. Trimming removed 4 bases at V and 1 base at J, with 15 bases between. The CDR3 has 15 amino acids. The CDR3 spells CASSQRATFSYEQYF. The CDR3, as DNA: TGTGCCAGCAGCCAACGGGCGACGTTTTCCTACGAGCAGTACTTC.